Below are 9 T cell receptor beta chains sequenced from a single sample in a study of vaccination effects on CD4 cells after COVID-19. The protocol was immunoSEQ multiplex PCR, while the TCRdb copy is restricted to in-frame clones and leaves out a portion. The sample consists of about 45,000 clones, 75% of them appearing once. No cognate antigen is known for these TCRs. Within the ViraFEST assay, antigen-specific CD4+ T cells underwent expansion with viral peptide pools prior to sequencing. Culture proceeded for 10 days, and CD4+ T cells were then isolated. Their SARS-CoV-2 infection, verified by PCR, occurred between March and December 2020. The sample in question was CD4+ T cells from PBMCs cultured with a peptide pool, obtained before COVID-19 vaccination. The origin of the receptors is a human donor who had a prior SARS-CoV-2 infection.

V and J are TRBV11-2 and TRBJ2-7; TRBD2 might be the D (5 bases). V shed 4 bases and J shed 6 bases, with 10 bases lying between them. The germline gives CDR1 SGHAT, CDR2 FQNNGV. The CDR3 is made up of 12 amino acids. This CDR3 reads CASSSSGSEQYF. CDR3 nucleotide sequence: TGTGCCAGCAGCTCCTCGGGAAGCGAGCAGTACTTC.

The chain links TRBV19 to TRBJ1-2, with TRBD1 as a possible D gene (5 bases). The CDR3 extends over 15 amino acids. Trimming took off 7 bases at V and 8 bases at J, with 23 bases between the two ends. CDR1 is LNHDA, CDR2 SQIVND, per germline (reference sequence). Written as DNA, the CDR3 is TGTGCCAGTACCCTATTTAGGGGAGAAGCGTGGGGCTACACCTTC. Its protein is CASTLFRGEAWGYTF.

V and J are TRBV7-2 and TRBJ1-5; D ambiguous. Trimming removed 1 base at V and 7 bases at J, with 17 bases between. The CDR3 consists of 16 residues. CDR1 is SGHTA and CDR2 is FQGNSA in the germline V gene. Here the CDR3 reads CASSLDTAGGLQPQHF. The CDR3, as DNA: TGTGCCAGCAGCTTAGATACAGCTGGAGGGTTACAGCCCCAGCATTTT. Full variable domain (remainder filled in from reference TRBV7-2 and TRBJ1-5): GAGVSQSPSNKVTEKGKDVELRCDPISGHTALYWYRQSLGQGLEFLIYFQGNSAPDKSGLPSDRFSAERTGGSVSTLTIQRTQQEDSAVYLCASSLDTAGGLQPQHFGDGTRLSIL.

CDR3 sequence (DNA): TGTGCCAGCAGCTTATCGGGACAGGCTATGCATCAGCCCCAGCATTTT. It is translated as CASSLSGQAMHQPQHF. The V gene is TRBV7-8, the J gene TRBJ1-5; 8 bases align to TRBD1. With 2 bases clipped from V and 5 bases from J, the junction kept 8 bases outside the gene matches. The CDR3 spans 16 residues. Per germline, CDR1 SGHVS and CDR2 FQNEAQ. The variable domain in full, with the rest retrieved from reference TRBV7-8 and TRBJ1-5, is GAGVSQSPRYKVAKRGQDVALRCDPISGHVSLFWYQQALGQGPEFLTYFQNEAQLDKSGLPSDRFFAERPEGSVSTLKIQRTQQEDSAVYLCASSLSGQAMHQPQHFGDGTRLSIL.

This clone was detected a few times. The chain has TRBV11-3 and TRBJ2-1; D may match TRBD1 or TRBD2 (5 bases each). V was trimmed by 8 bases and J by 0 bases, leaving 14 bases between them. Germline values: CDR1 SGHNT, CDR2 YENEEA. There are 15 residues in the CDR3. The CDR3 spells CASSWGRSSYNEQFF. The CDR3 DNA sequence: TGTGCCAGCTCCTGGGGACGAAGCTCCTACAATGAGCAGTTCTTC.

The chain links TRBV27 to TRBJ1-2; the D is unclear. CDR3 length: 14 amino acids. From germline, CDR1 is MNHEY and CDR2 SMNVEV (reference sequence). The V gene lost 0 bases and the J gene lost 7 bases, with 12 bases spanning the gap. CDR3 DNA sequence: TGTGCCAGCAGTTTATCTCCCGGATCGGGTGGCTACACCTTC. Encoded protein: CASSLSPGSGGYTF.

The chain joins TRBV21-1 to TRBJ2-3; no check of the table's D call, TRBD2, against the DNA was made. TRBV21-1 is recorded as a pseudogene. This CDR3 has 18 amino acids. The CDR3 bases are TGTGCCAGCAGCAAAGACCGGGACTTGCACCTCATCACAGATACGCAGTATTTT. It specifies CASSKDRDLHLITDTQYF.

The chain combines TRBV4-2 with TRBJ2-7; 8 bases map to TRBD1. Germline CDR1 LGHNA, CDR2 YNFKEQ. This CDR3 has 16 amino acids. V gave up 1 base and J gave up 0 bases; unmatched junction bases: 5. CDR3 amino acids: CASSQGQGSSSYEQYF. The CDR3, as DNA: TGTGCCAGCAGCCAAGGACAGGGGTCGAGCTCCTACGAGCAGTACTTC.

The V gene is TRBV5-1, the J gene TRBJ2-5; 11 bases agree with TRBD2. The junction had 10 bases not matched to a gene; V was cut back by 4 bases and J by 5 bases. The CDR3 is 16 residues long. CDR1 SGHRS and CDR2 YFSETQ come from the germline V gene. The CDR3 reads CASSLTSGSLLETQYF. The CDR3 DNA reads TGCGCCAGCAGCCTAACTAGCGGGAGTCTCCTGGAGACCCAGTACTTC.